This is a list of T cell receptor beta chains from one sample in a study of T-cell reconstitution after alpha-beta-depleted transplantation in children. In TCRdb, the PCR reads were re-called with MiXCR into one record per CDR3 protein. In the table there are a few hundred thousand distinct CDR3 sequences, 20% to 30% of which are singletons. The source material was PBMCs, sampled before TCRalphabeta/CD19-depleted stem cell transplant. The receptors come from a boy under three years old with Wiskott-Aldrich syndrome, due to receive a stem cell transplant. The CDR3 runs from the conserved cysteine through the conserved F or W. D genes are given only for firm matches. Some rows mark clone size as missing; the rest say once, few, many or name a class of expanded clone.

d_call | j_call | v_call | clone_size | cdr3_aa | cdr3_nt
- | TRBJ2-1 | TRBV5-1 | - | CASSPLPGPNNNEQFF | TGCGCCAGCAGCCCCCTCCCAGGGCCCAACAACAATGAGCAGTTCTTC
- | TRBJ2-1 | TRBV12-3/TRBV12-4 | - | CASSLMVGPSYNEQFF | TGTGCCAGCAGCCTCATGGTGGGACCCTCCTACAATGAGCAGTTCTTC
- | TRBJ2-1 | TRBV3-1 | - | CASSQAAGEGLQFF | TGTGCCAGCAGCCAAGCGGCAGGAGAAGGGTTGCAGTTCTTC
TRBD1 | TRBJ2-2 | TRBV10-1 | many | CASRGQGATGELFF | TGCGCCAGCCGAGGACAGGGGGCCACCGGGGAGCTGTTTTTT
- | TRBJ2-2 | TRBV13 | - | CASSFPTTMDTGELFF | TGTGCCAGCAGCTTTCCTACCACCATGGACACCGGGGAGCTGTTTTTT
- | TRBJ2-7 | TRBV12-3/TRBV12-4 | - | CASSRESEQYF | TGTGCCAGCAGCAGGGAAAGCGAGCAGTACTTC
- | TRBJ2-3 | TRBV19 | - | CASSISGGTDTQYF | TGTGCCAGTAGTATATCTGGGGGCACAGATACGCAGTATTTT
TRBD1 | TRBJ2-1 | TRBV7-2 | - | CASSPKGSGGLNEQFF | TGTGCCAGCAGCCCAAAGGGGTCAGGGGGTTTGAATGAGCAGTTCTTC
TRBD2 | TRBJ2-3 | TRBV11-1 | - | CASSPTWVRLAGSDTQYF | TGTGCCAGCAGCCCCACCTGGGTGAGACTAGCAGGGTCAGATACGCAGTATTTT
- | TRBJ1-6 | TRBV20-1 | few | CSASRRGASYNSPLHF | TGCAGTGCCAGCCGGCGGGGGGCATCCTATAATTCACCCCTCCACTTT